One and the same sample provided the 22 T cell receptor beta chains below, sequenced in a study of blood T cell repertoires in COVID-19. The table came from immunoSEQ multiplex PCR; TCRdb's copy has only in-frame clones and leaves some out. The sample yields roughly 97,000 clones, around 87% seen once. The sample consisted of peripheral blood. The receptors stem from a human donor in a cohort sampled during active COVID-19.

This chain joins TRBV5-1 and TRBJ2-3; 8 positions agree with TRBD2. Germline-derived CDR1 and CDR2 are SGHRS and YFSETQ. CDR3 length: 18 amino acids. Trimming removed 0 bases from V and 1 base from J; junction bases left unmatched: 10. The DNA of the CDR3 is TGCGCCAGCAGCTTGGCGGGAGGGATAGCGGACCGCACAGATACGCAGTATTTT. Translation gives CASSLAGGIADRTDTQYF.

The sample holds a few counts of this clone. The rearrangement links TRBV6-6 to TRBJ2-7, with no clear D. This CDR3 is built from 16 residues. V dropped 6 bases and J dropped 5 bases, with 23 bases sitting between them. Germline V lookup: CDR1 MNHNY, CDR2 SVGAGI (reference sequence). DNA of the CDR3: TGTGCCAGCAGCCTGTACCCGCAGGTGGAAGTCCACGAGCAGTACTTC. Protein sequence: CASSLYPQVEVHEQYF.

The genes are TRBV7-8 and TRBJ2-7; 10 nucleotides agree with TRBD2. J was trimmed by 2 bases and V by 5 bases; bases with no gene match: 12. The germline V gene has CDR1 SGHVS and CDR2 FQNEAQ. The CDR3 runs to 17 residues. CDR3 protein: CASSPRVIAGGPYEQYF. Written as DNA, the CDR3 is TGTGCCAGCAGCCCAAGGGTGATAGCGGGAGGTCCCTACGAGCAGTACTTC.

The genes are TRBV19 and TRBJ2-1; TRBD2 agrees at 9 bases. The germline gives CDR1 LNHDA, CDR2 SQIVND (reference sequence). The CDR3 is 15 residues long. V dropped 5 bases and J dropped 4; count of bases not matched to a gene: 6. CDR3 protein: CASSLQAGGYNEQFF. The CDR3 DNA follows: TGTGCCAGTAGTCTCCAAGCGGGAGGTTACAATGAGCAGTTCTTC.

The chain is built from TRBV27 and TRBJ2-7; TRBD2 matches 13 bases. The CDR3 sequence is 20 residues long. The germline gives CDR1 MNHEY, CDR2 SMNVEV (reference sequence). Germline trimming cut 3 bases from V and 3 bases from J; bases unmatched to any gene: 17. CDR3 amino acids: CASSFMGPMGRTSGSYEQYF. DNA of the CDR3: TGTGCCAGCAGTTTTATGGGGCCTATGGGCCGGACTAGCGGGAGCTACGAGCAGTACTTC.

The chain carries TRBV4-1 and TRBJ1-1, with 8 bases identical to TRBD1. V was pared by 2 bases and J by 12 bases, with 5 bases of the junction left unmatched. This CDR3 contains 12 residues. Germline values: CDR1 MGHRA, CDR2 YSYEKL. The CDR3 DNA reads as TGCGCCAGCAGCCAACCGGGACAGGTATCTTTCTTT. Translated, it gives CASSQPGQVSFF.

The rearrangement uses TRBV29-1 and TRBJ1-1; D gene uncertain. Per the germline V gene, CDR1 is SQVTM and CDR2 is ANQGSEA. The CDR3 extends over 14 amino acids. The V end lost 5 bases, the J end lost 2 bases, and 15 bases lay between the germline ends. The CDR3 DNA follows: TGCAGCGTTTGCACTGTCTCCCTTAACACTGAAGCTTTCTTT. Amino acids: CSVCTVSLNTEAFF.

The V and J genes are TRBV6-1 and TRBJ2-2; the match to TRBD1 covers 9 bases. The CDR3 has 17 residues. Germline CDR1 MNHNS, CDR2 SASEGT. V shed 4 bases, J shed 3 bases, and the junction held 9 bases outside the gene matches. This CDR3 reads CASSVLYGTGYTGELFF. CDR3 sequence (DNA): TGTGCCAGCAGTGTCTTGTATGGGACAGGGTACACCGGGGAGCTGTTTTTT.

J is TRBJ2-7 and V is TRBV6-6; the D gene is possibly TRBD1 (6 bases). Trimming took off 5 bases at V and 1 base at J, with 15 bases between the two ends. The CDR3 is made up of 15 amino acids. Germline V gives CDR1 MNHNY, CDR2 SVGAGI (reference sequence). The CDR3 spells CASSPGTLVSYEQYF. CDR3 bases: TGTGCCAGCAGTCCAGGGACACTGGTTTCCTACGAGCAGTACTTC.

The rearrangement links TRBV6-4 to TRBJ1-2; 9 bases align to TRBD1. CDR1 is MRHNA and CDR2 is SNTAGT in the germline V gene. This CDR3 is 12 amino acids long. The ends lost 5 bases at V and 8 bases at J; junction bases unmatched: 3. The CDR3 DNA sequence: TGTGCCAGCAGTTACACAGGGGGCGGCTACACCTTC. The encoded protein is CASSYTGGGYTF.

The gene calls are TRBV5-5 and TRBJ2-1, with 7 bases lining up with TRBD1. J was trimmed by 0 bases and V by 4 bases; bases with no gene match: 4. The CDR3 totals 15 residues. The V gene's germline CDR1 is SGHKS and CDR2 YYEKEE (reference sequence). The CDR3 loop reads CASSTRDSSYNEQFF. In DNA form, the CDR3 reads TGTGCCAGCAGCACCCGGGACAGCTCCTACAATGAGCAGTTCTTC. The whole variable domain, remainder taken from reference TRBV5-5 and TRBJ2-1, is DAGVTQSPTHLIKTRGQQVTLRCSPISGHKSVSWYQQVLGQGPQFIFQYYEKEERGRGNFPDRFSARQFPNYSSELNVNALLLGDSALYLCASSTRDSSYNEQFFGPGTRLTVL.

The chain joins TRBV10-3 to TRBJ2-7; 8 bases agree with TRBD1. In germline, CDR1 is ENHRY, CDR2 SYGVKD. This CDR3 region has 15 residues. J lost 4 bases, V lost 1 base, and 6 bases had no gene match. CDR3 DNA sequence: TGTGCCATCAGTGAGTTAGTACAGGGGGGATACGAGCAGTACTTC. Protein sequence: CAISELVQGGYEQYF.

The chain recombines TRBV5-1 with TRBJ1-4, with 8 nucleotides matching TRBD1. The germline V gene encodes CDR1 SGHRS and CDR2 YFSETQ. J was trimmed by 6 bases and V by 1 base; bases with no gene match: 5. The CDR3 totals 15 residues. In DNA, the CDR3 is TGCGCCAGCAGCTTGTACGTGACAGGGGATGAAAAACTGTTTTTT. Protein product: CASSLYVTGDEKLFF.

The chain has TRBV9 and TRBJ1-5, with D maybe TRBD1 (5 bases). V was clipped by 5 bases and J by 0 bases, with 12 bases between them. The CDR3 is 15 residues long. The germline V gene encodes CDR1 SGDLS and CDR2 YYNGEE. CDR3 region: CASSHGGVSNQPQHF. CDR3 nucleotide sequence: TGTGCCAGCAGTCACGGGGGGGTTAGCAATCAGCCCCAGCATTTT.

This clone appeared a few times. The rearrangement uses TRBV4-1 and TRBJ1-6; the D gene is possibly TRBD1 (5 bases). There are 14 residues in the CDR3. Trimming pared 0 bases from V and 13 bases from J, leaving 13 bases between. In germline, CDR1 is MGHRA, CDR2 YSYEKL. CDR3 sequence: CASSQEESGTPLHF. The CDR3 DNA sequence: TGCGCCAGCAGCCAAGAGGAATCCGGGACTCCCCTCCACTTT.

The chain joins TRBV28 to TRBJ1-3; possibly TRBD1 for D (6 bases). The CDR3 has 14 amino acids. Germline assignment: CDR1 MDHEN and CDR2 SYDVKM. Trimming took off 5 bases at V and 5 bases at J, with 13 bases between the two ends. The CDR3 bases are TGTGCCAGCAGTCCAGGGGCGGAGAGAAACACCATATATTTT. Amino acids: CASSPGAERNTIYF.

This clone occurred a few times. The chain employs TRBV2 and TRBJ1-1; no clear D. The CDR3 consists of 13 residues. V lost 3 bases and J lost 1, with 6 bases in between. Germline CDR1 is SNHLY and CDR2 is FYNNEI. For the CDR3, the DNA is TGTGCCAGCAGTGAGGAGAGGAACACTGAAGCTTTCTTT. Amino acid sequence: CASSEERNTEAFF. The full variable domain, rest sourced from reference TRBV2 and TRBJ1-1, is EPEVTQTPSHQVTQMGQEVILRCVPISNHLYFYWYRQILGQKVEFLVSFYNNEISEKSEIFDDQFSVERPDGSNFTLKIRSTKLEDSAMYFCASSEERNTEAFFGQGTRLTVV.

The chain uses TRBV4-1 and TRBJ2-7, with 12 bases aligning to TRBD2. From germline, CDR1 is MGHRA and CDR2 YSYEKL. V gave up 3 bases and J gave up 3 bases; unmatched junction bases: 6. This CDR3 contains 16 residues. Here the CDR3 reads CASSQELAGGGYEQYF. CDR3 coding DNA: TGCGCCAGCAGCCAGGAACTAGCGGGAGGTGGCTACGAGCAGTACTTC.

The genes are TRBV7-9 and TRBJ1-5, with D possibly TRBD1 on 5 matching bases. The V gene's germline CDR1 is SEHNR and CDR2 FQNEAQ (reference sequence). Trimming removed 2 bases from V and 9 bases from J, with 17 bases in between. The CDR3 is made up of 15 amino acids. CDR3 amino acids: CASSLRVDGGGPQHF. DNA of the CDR3: TGTGCCAGCAGCTTACGGGTGGACGGCGGGGGGCCCCAGCATTTT.

The chain links TRBV7-8 to TRBJ1-1, with 7 bases identical to TRBD1. This CDR3 contains 15 residues. The germline V gene encodes CDR1 SGHVS and CDR2 FQNEAQ. V lost 3 bases, J lost 3 bases, and 7 bases stayed unmatched. The DNA for the CDR3 is TGTGCCAGCAGCTTGGGCCACAGGGGTGACACTGAAGCTTTCTTT. This gives the protein CASSLGHRGDTEAFF.

V usage is TRBV10-3 and J usage is TRBJ1-1; no clear D. Germline V gene lookup returns CDR1 ENHRY and CDR2 SYGVKD. The V and J ends lost 10 bases and 6 bases respectively, with 21 bases between them. There are 14 residues in the CDR3. In nucleotides, the CDR3 is TGTGCCACCCAAAACCCGACGAGGGATTCTGAAGCTTTCTTT. Its protein product is CATQNPTRDSEAFF.

V usage is TRBV2 and J usage is TRBJ2-1, with 9 bases fitting TRBD2. The V gene's germline CDR1 is SNHLY and CDR2 FYNNEI. This CDR3 has 16 amino acids. V trimming: 11 bases; J trimming: 1 base; junction bases outside the gene matches: 12. The DNA for the CDR3 is TGTGCCTCCCGATTCCAGACTAGCGGATCCTACAATGAGCAGTTCTTC. It translates to CASRFQTSGSYNEQFF.